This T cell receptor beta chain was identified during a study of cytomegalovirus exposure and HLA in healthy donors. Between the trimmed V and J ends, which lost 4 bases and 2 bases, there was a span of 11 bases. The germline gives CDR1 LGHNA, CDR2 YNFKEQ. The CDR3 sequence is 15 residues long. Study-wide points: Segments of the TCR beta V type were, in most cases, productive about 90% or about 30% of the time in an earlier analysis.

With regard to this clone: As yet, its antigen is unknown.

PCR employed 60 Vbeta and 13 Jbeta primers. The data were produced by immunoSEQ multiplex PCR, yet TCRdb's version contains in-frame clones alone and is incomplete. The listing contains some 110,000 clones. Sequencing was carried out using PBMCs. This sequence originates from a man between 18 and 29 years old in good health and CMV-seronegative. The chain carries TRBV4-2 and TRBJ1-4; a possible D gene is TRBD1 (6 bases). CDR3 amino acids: CASSPQQGTNEKLFF. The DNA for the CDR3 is TGTGCCAGCAGCCCGCAGCAGGGGACTAATGAAAAACTGTTTTTT.